This entry concerns a single T cell receptor (beta chain). The CDR3 extends over 15 amino acids. Germline assignment: CDR1 SGHRS and CDR2 YFSETQ. Germline trimming cut 6 bases from V and 2 bases from J; bases unmatched to any gene: 5. The entry originates in a study of blood T cell repertoires in COVID-19. The wider study: From the United States, Italy and Spain came samples of acute and convalescent COVID-19.

Original processing notes: Scientists estimated how many nucleated cells there were by amplifying reference gene primers. Profiling relied on immunoSEQ multiplex PCR, and the TCRdb table lists in-frame clones only, not all of them. V, J and clone size were drawn from that table, and D and trimming were deduced from the DNA. The repertoire holds approximately 120,000 clones, with less than 85% as singletons. The genes are TRBV5-1 and TRBJ2-3, with 11 positions matching TRBD2. The clonotype was recovered from a woman aged 60-70 years with acute or convalescent COVID-19. Sequences were obtained from peripheral blood. CDR3 nucleotides: TGCGCCAGCATGGAGACTAGCGGGATCACAGATACGCAGTATTTT. It codes for CASMETSGITDTQYF.